The clone carrying this TCR beta chain was counted once. These data belong to a study of control samples from healthy donors and cancer patients. Sequenced by immunoSEQ multiplex PCR; TCRdb stores in-frame clones only, minus some. The sample has tens of thousands of clones; 91% are singletons. This CDR3 comprises 15 residues. Germline CDR1 and CDR2: SEHNR and FQNEAQ (reference sequence). V lost 5 bases and J lost 3; bases outside the gene matches: 8. Sequencing was performed on blood. The sequence was collected from a man aged 30 to 45 in good health. The chain employs TRBV7-9 and TRBJ2-5, with TRBD1 identical over 8 bases. CDR3 amino acids: CASSDRQGTKETQYF. The CDR3, as DNA: TGTGCCAGCAGCGATCGACAGGGGACGAAAGAGACCCAGTACTTC.